One sample yielded the 18 T cell receptor beta chains listed below, sequenced in a study of cytomegalovirus exposure and HLA in healthy donors. PCR involved 60 Vbeta and 13 Jbeta primers. Assay used: immunoSEQ multiplex PCR; TCRdb lists only in-frame clones, some missing. This table has about 42,000 clones, 50% to 55% appearing once. The sample taken for sequencing was PBMCs. These receptor sequences come from a human donor in good health.

The rearrangement links TRBV11-2 to TRBJ2-6, with 10 positions matching TRBD1. V was pared by 1 base and J by 1 base, with 4 bases of the junction left unmatched. Looked up from germline, CDR1 is SGHAT and CDR2 is FQNNGV. This CDR3 has 18 residues. The CDR3 loop reads CASSLVVGQGSGANVLTF. CDR3 nucleotide sequence: TGTGCCAGCAGCTTAGTGGTGGGACAGGGGTCTGGGGCCAACGTCCTGACTTTC.

The rearrangement links TRBV6-5 to TRBJ1-5, with a tentative D call TRBD1 (6 bases). Germline-derived CDR1 and CDR2 are MNHEY and SVGAGI. The CDR3 loop spans 13 amino acids. The ends were cut back, 6 bases at V and 6 bases at J, with 12 bases in the middle. The CDR3 reads CASRSQGSQPQHF. In DNA form, the CDR3 reads TGTGCCAGCAGATCACAGGGAAGTCAGCCCCAGCATTTT.

This clone was seen more than once but under ten times. This sequence joins TRBV6-4 and TRBJ2-3; 10 bases align to TRBD2. Trimming at V came to 8 bases and at J to 1 base, leaving 3 bases not matched to a gene. This CDR3 spans 14 amino acids. The germline V gene has CDR1 MRHNA and CDR2 SNTAGT. CDR3 nucleotides: TGTGCCAGCGGCCTAGCGGGGGGCACAGATACGCAGTATTTT. This gives the protein CASGLAGGTDTQYF.

CDR3 in DNA: TGTGCCAGCAGCCAAGTGATGGGGCCGAGCTCCTACGAGCAGTACTTC. The encoded protein is CASSQVMGPSSYEQYF. This chain connects TRBV4-2 to TRBJ2-7; weak D call: TRBD1 (5 bases). The V end lost 1 base, the J end lost 0 bases, and 13 bases lay between the germline ends. From germline, CDR1 is LGHNA and CDR2 YNFKEQ. CDR3 length equals 16 residues.

This chain links TRBV5-8 with TRBJ1-5; 7 bases align to TRBD1. Germline V lookup: CDR1 SGHTS, CDR2 YDEGEE. The CDR3 length is 16 residues. Unmatched junction bases numbered 7, after V lost 1 base and J lost 3 bases. The CDR3, as DNA: TGTGCCAGCAGCTTGATTAGGGGGCTATACAATCAGCCCCAGCATTTT. Translation gives CASSLIRGLYNQPQHF.

The gene calls are TRBV6-5 and TRBJ1-5, with D possibly TRBD1 on 5 matching bases. Trimming shortened V by 7 bases and J by 0 bases, and 13 bases separated the two germline ends. CDR1 is MNHEY and CDR2 is SVGAGI in the germline V gene. This CDR3 has 15 amino acids. The CDR3 DNA reads as TGTGCCAGCAAGGGGAAATTAAATAGCAATCAGCCCCAGCATTTT. Its translation: CASKGKLNSNQPQHF.

V gene TRBV5-1 combines with J gene TRBJ1-1; D unclear. This CDR3 has 16 amino acids. The germline V and J ends were trimmed by 3 bases and 0 bases, with 15 bases remaining between them. Germline V gene sequence: CDR1 SGHRS, CDR2 YFSETQ. CDR3 amino acids: CASSSFLGPMNTEAFF. Written as DNA, the CDR3 is TGCGCCAGCAGCTCGTTCTTGGGCCCGATGAACACTGAAGCTTTCTTT.

V is TRBV5-4 and J is TRBJ2-7; TRBD2 aligns across 11 bases. Germline values: CDR1 SGHNT, CDR2 YYREEE (reference sequence). The J segment lost 7 bases and the V segment lost 2 bases, leaving 5 bases of the junction unmatched. The CDR3 loop spans 14 amino acids. CDR3 DNA sequence: TGTGCCAGCAGCTTACTAGCGGGAGTAGAGGAGCAGTACTTC. Residues: CASSLLAGVEEQYF.

This clone was seen more than once but under ten times. The J gene is TRBJ2-5, the V gene TRBV6-1, with TRBD1 matching 7 bases. Germline values: CDR1 MNHNS, CDR2 SASEGT. The length of the CDR3 is 13 residues. Trimming took 6 bases from V and 0 from J; bases not matched to a gene: 1. The CDR3 DNA sequence: TGTGCCAGCAGGGGACAGTACCAAGAGACCCAGTACTTC. It yields the protein CASRGQYQETQYF.

This clone occurred once. The chain recombines TRBV4-3 with TRBJ1-2; D not resolved. With 2 bases removed from V and 0 bases from J, the gap between germline ends came to 10 bases. The length of the CDR3 is 15 residues. The germline V gene has CDR1 LGHNA and CDR2 YSLEER. CDR3 protein: CASSQNSYANYGYTF. The CDR3 DNA reads as TGCGCCAGCAGCCAAAACAGCTACGCTAACTATGGCTACACCTTC.

The chain joins TRBV5-6 to TRBJ1-3, with D maybe TRBD1 (6 bases). The CDR3 contains 17 residues. In germline, CDR1 is SGHDT, CDR2 YYEEEE. Trimming took off 0 bases at V and 4 bases at J, with 17 bases between the two ends. The CDR3 loop reads CASSLDGRGVSGNTIYF. The CDR3 bases are TGTGCCAGCAGCTTGGACGGCAGGGGAGTTTCCGGAAACACCATATATTTT.

The rearrangement uses TRBV5-1 and TRBJ2-3; D might be TRBD2 (6 bases). The CDR3 loop spans 13 amino acids. CDR1 is SGHRS and CDR2 is YFSETQ in the germline V gene. V dropped 2 bases and J dropped 7 bases, with 11 bases sitting between them. CDR3 in amino acids: CASSFGAGYTQYF. The CDR3 DNA reads TGCGCCAGCAGCTTCGGGGCGGGATATACGCAGTATTTT.

By sample fraction, this clone is medium-sized. The chain is built from TRBV5-1 and TRBJ1-6; 11 nucleotides line up with TRBD1. Germline V gives CDR1 SGHRS, CDR2 YFSETQ. V was clipped by 2 bases and J by 9 bases; unmatched bases: 1. The CDR3 sequence is 14 residues long. CDR3 sequence (DNA): TGCGCCAGCAGCTTAGGACAGGGGGCTTCACCCCTCCACTTT. Protein: CASSLGQGASPLHF.

V usage is TRBV7-2 and J usage is TRBJ2-7, with a possible D match to TRBD2 (7 bases). Trimming left V 0 bases short and J 1 base short, with 10 bases between. The V gene's germline CDR1 is SGHTA and CDR2 FQGNSA. The CDR3 spans 15 residues. Here the CDR3 DNA reads TGTGCCAGCAGCTTAGCGGGGGGGGCGTCCTACGAGCAGTACTTC. It translates to CASSLAGGASYEQYF.

The V gene is TRBV14, the J gene TRBJ2-1; 14 nucleotides match TRBD2. Germline lookup yields CDR1 SGHDN and CDR2 FVKESK. Unmatched junction bases numbered 3, after V lost 2 bases and J lost 6 bases. The CDR3 is made up of 16 amino acids. The CDR3 DNA reads TGTGCCAGCAGCCAACCGGGACTAGCGGGAGTCAATGAGCAGTTCTTC. Protein product: CASSQPGLAGVNEQFF.

The gene calls are TRBV28 and TRBJ1-5; 9 nucleotides align to TRBD1. CDR1 MDHEN and CDR2 SYDVKM come from the germline V gene. Trimming at V came to 0 bases and at J to 5 bases, leaving 5 bases not matched to a gene. The CDR3 runs to 16 residues. As DNA, the CDR3 is TGTGCCAGCAGTTTATGGGACAGGGGAATGGATCAGCCCCAGCATTTT. Translating gives CASSLWDRGMDQPQHF. The entire variable domain, with the rest obtained from reference TRBV28 and TRBJ1-5, is as follows: DVKVTQSSRYLVKRTGEKVFLECVQDMDHENMFWYRQDPGLGLRLIYFSYDVKMKEKGDIPEGYSVSREKKERFSLILESASTNQTSMYLCASSLWDRGMDQPQHFGDGTRLSIL.

The V call is TRBV6-1, the J call TRBJ2-5, with D tentatively TRBD1 (5 bases). The CDR3 contains 12 residues. V was clipped by 6 bases and J by 5 bases, with 10 bases between them. Germline CDR1 MNHNS, CDR2 SASEGT. CDR3 nucleotides: TGTGCCAGCAGGTGGGGCGACGAGACCCAGTACTTC. Translating it yields CASRWGDETQYF.

Relative to its sample, this clone is hyperexpanded (1% or more). CDR3 amino acids: CATAGSTEAFF. CDR3 nucleotide sequence: TGTGCCACCGCAGGCTCCACTGAAGCTTTCTTT. The chain employs TRBV19 and TRBJ1-1; D uncertain. V was pared by 10 bases and J by 4 bases, with 10 bases between. The CDR3 has 11 amino acids. Germline V CDR1 and CDR2: LNHDA, SQIVND (reference sequence).